A selection of T cell receptor beta chains follows, all from one sample in a study of PD-1 blockade in classical Hodgkin lymphoma. Sequencing was performed with immunoSEQ multiplex PCR; in TCRdb, only in-frame clones are kept and a portion is missing. The sample yields about 40,000 clones, around 78% seen once. The sample in question was peripheral blood mononuclear cells (PBMCs), obtained at baseline. Source of these receptors: a human donor with classical Hodgkin lymphoma. The CDR3 runs from the conserved cysteine through the conserved F or W. Each record gives: clone size, D gene, J gene, V gene, CDR3 protein, CDR3 DNA. The D gene is left open where the match is weak. Clone size is stated in some rows and not others, as once, few, many or a class when expanded.

abundance: few
d_gene: .
j_gene: TRBJ2-7
v_gene: TRBV6-5
CDR3aa: CASSYSLGRREQYF
CDR3nt: TGTGCCAGCAGTTACTCGCTGGGAAGAAGAGAGCAGTACTTC

abundance: .
d_gene: .
j_gene: TRBJ1-1
v_gene: TRBV28
CDR3aa: CASSLFTSNTEAFF
CDR3nt: TGTGCCAGCAGTTTATTTACATCTAACACTGAAGCTTTCTTT

abundance: .
d_gene: TRBD2
j_gene: TRBJ2-5
v_gene: TRBV25-1
CDR3aa: CASSAAGDAETQYF
CDR3nt: TGTGCCAGCAGTGCAGCGGGAGACGCGGAGACCCAGTACTTC

abundance: .
d_gene: .
j_gene: TRBJ2-7
v_gene: TRBV7-2
CDR3aa: CASSFGLIYEQYF
CDR3nt: TGTGCCAGCAGCTTCGGACTCATCTACGAGCAGTACTTC

abundance: .
d_gene: TRBD1
j_gene: TRBJ2-5
v_gene: TRBV5-1
CDR3aa: CASSPGTGASETQYF
CDR3nt: TGCGCCAGCAGTCCCGGGACAGGGGCGTCAGAGACCCAGTACTTC

abundance: .
d_gene: .
j_gene: TRBJ2-1
v_gene: TRBV2
CDR3aa: CASSLVNEQFF
CDR3nt: TGTGCCAGCAGCCTCGTCAATGAGCAGTTCTTC

abundance: .
d_gene: .
j_gene: TRBJ2-2
v_gene: TRBV28
CDR3aa: CASSFQGRSTNTGELFF
CDR3nt: TGTGCCAGCAGTTTTCAGGGCAGGAGTACGAACACCGGGGAGCTGTTTTTT

abundance: few
d_gene: .
j_gene: TRBJ1-3
v_gene: TRBV25-1
CDR3aa: CASSGERGYSGNTIYF
CDR3nt: TGTGCCAGCAGTGGGGAGAGGGGGTACTCTGGAAACACCATATATTTT

abundance: .
d_gene: .
j_gene: TRBJ2-3
v_gene: TRBV11-2
CDR3aa: CASSLDRWGDTQYF
CDR3nt: TGTGCCAGCAGCTTAGATAGATGGGGAGATACGCAGTATTTT

abundance: .
d_gene: .
j_gene: TRBJ2-5
v_gene: TRBV7-7
CDR3aa: CASSSGTAETQYF
CDR3nt: TGTGCTAGCAGCTCCGGGACGGCAGAGACCCAGTACTTC

abundance: .
d_gene: .
j_gene: TRBJ2-7
v_gene: TRBV19
CDR3aa: CASSIDKRKEQYF
CDR3nt: TGTGCCAGTAGTATAGATAAGCGGAAGGAGCAGTACTTC

abundance: .
d_gene: .
j_gene: TRBJ1-1
v_gene: TRBV6-6
CDR3aa: CASSYSSRGYTEAFF
CDR3nt: TGTGCCAGCAGTTACTCGAGCCGCGGGTACACTGAAGCTTTCTTT

abundance: few
d_gene: .
j_gene: TRBJ1-1
v_gene: TRBV10-1
CDR3aa: CASSKGQPGNTEAFF
CDR3nt: TGCGCCAGCAGTAAGGGACAACCTGGGAACACTGAAGCTTTCTTT

abundance: .
d_gene: .
j_gene: TRBJ2-2
v_gene: TRBV21-1
CDR3aa: CASSNGLAGLLATGELFF
CDR3nt: TGTGCCAGCAGCAATGGTCTAGCGGGACTCCTAGCGACCGGGGAGCTGTTTTTT

abundance: .
d_gene: TRBD1
j_gene: TRBJ1-3
v_gene: TRBV18
CDR3aa: CASSPWTGDVSGNTIYF
CDR3nt: TGTGCCAGCTCACCTTGGACAGGGGACGTTTCTGGAAACACCATATATTTT

abundance: .
d_gene: TRBD2
j_gene: TRBJ2-5
v_gene: TRBV5-4
CDR3aa: CASSLGSTSGRGQETQYF
CDR3nt: TGTGCCAGCAGCTTGGGGTCGACTAGCGGGAGGGGCCAAGAGACCCAGTACTTC

abundance: .
d_gene: TRBD1
j_gene: TRBJ2-1
v_gene: TRBV5-6
CDR3aa: CASSLAFRGLNEQFF
CDR3nt: TGTGCCAGCAGCTTGGCTTTTAGGGGGCTCAATGAGCAGTTCTTC

abundance: .
d_gene: .
j_gene: TRBJ1-3
v_gene: TRBV28
CDR3aa: CASSLMRGSYTIYF
CDR3nt: TGTGCCAGCAGTTTAATGAGGGGGAGTTACACCATATATTTT

abundance: .
d_gene: .
j_gene: TRBJ2-2
v_gene: TRBV2
CDR3aa: CASKGTGELFF
CDR3nt: TGTGCCAGCAAAGGTACCGGGGAGCTGTTTTTT

abundance: .
d_gene: TRBD1
j_gene: TRBJ1-1
v_gene: TRBV27
CDR3aa: CASSLTGTGEAFF
CDR3nt: TGTGCCAGCAGTTTAACTGGGACAGGGGAAGCTTTCTTT

abundance: .
d_gene: TRBD1
j_gene: TRBJ1-3
v_gene: TRBV11-2
CDR3aa: CASSLNRGGNTIYF
CDR3nt: TGTGCCAGCAGCCTAAACAGGGGGGGAAACACCATATATTTT

abundance: few
d_gene: TRBD2
j_gene: TRBJ2-3
v_gene: TRBV5-1
CDR3aa: CASSSGLAGVDTQYF
CDR3nt: TGCGCCAGCAGCTCGGGACTAGCGGGAGTGGATACGCAGTATTTT

abundance: .
d_gene: .
j_gene: TRBJ2-3
v_gene: TRBV4-3
CDR3aa: CASGLSYTDTQYF
CDR3nt: TGCGCCAGCGGACTGTCTTACACAGATACGCAGTATTTT

abundance: few
d_gene: .
j_gene: TRBJ2-5
v_gene: TRBV30
CDR3aa: CAWSADFQAYETQYF
CDR3nt: TGTGCCTGGAGTGCCGACTTCCAAGCGTACGAGACCCAGTACTTC